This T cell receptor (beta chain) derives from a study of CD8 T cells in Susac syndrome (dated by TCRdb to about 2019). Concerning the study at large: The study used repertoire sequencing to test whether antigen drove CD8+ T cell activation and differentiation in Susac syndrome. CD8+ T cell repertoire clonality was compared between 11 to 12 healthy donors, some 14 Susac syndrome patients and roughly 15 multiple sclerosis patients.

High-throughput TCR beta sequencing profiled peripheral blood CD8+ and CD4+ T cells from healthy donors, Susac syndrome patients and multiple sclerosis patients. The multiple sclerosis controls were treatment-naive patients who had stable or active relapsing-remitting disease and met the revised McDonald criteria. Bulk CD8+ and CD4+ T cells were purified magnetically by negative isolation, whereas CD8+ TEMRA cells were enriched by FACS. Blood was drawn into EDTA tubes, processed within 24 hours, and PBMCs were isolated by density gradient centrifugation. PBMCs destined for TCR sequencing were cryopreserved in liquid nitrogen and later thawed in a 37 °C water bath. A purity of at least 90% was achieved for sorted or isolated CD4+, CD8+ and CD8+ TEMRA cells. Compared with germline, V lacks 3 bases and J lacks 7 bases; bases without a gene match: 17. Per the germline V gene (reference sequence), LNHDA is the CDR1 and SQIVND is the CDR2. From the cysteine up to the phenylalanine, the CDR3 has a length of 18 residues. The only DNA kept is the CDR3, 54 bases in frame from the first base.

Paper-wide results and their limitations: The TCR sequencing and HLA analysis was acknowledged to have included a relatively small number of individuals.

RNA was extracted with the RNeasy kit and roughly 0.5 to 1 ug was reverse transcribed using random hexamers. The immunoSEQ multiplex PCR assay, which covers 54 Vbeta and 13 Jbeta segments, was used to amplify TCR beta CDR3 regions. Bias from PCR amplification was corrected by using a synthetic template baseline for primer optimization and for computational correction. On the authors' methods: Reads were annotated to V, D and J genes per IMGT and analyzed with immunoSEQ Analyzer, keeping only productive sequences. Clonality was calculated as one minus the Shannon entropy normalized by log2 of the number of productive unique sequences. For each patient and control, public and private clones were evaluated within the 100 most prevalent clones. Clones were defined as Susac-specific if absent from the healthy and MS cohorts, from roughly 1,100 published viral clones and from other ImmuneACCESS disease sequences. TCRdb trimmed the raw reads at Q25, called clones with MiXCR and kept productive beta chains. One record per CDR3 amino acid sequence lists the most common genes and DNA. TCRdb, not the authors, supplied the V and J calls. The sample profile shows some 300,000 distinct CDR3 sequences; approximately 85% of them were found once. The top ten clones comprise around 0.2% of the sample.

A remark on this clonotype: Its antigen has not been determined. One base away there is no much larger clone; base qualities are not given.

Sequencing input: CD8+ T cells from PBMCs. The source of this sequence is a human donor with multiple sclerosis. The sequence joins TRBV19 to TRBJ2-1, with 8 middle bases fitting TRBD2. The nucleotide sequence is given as TGTGCCAGTAGTATCATTTGGTCGGGAGGGCCTAGTCCAAATGAGCAGTTCTTC. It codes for CASSIIWSGGPSPNEQFF.